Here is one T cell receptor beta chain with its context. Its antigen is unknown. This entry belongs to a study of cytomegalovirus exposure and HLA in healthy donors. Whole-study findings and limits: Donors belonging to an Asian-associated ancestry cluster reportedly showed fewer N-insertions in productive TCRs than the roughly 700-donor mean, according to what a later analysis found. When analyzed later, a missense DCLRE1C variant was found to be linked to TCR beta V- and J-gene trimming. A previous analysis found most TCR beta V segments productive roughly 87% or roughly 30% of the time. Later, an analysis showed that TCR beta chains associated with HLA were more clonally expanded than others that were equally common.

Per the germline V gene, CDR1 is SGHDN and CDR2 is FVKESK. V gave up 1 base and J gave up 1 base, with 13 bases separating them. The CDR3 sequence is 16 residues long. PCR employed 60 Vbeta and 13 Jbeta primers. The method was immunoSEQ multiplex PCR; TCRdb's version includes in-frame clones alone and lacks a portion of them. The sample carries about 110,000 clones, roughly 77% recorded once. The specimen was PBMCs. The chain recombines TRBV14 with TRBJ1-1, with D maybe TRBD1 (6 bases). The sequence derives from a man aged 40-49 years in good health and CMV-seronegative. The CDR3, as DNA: TGTGCCAGCAGCCAAGCCCCGGGACACTCGAACACTGAAGCTTTCTTT. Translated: CASSQAPGHSNTEAFF. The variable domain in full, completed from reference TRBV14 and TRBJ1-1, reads EAGVTQFPSHSVIEKGQTVTLRCDPISGHDNLYWYRRVMGKEIKFLLHFVKESKQDESGMPNNRFLAERTGGTYSTLKVQPAELEDSGVYFCASSQAPGHSNTEAFFGQGTRLTVV.